These 16 T cell receptor beta chains were sequenced from one sample in a study of T cells in Graves' hyperthyroidism and ophthalmopathy. Template material for amplifying TCR beta CDR3 regions consisted of RNA transcripts. RT-PCR in the first round (using the HTBI primer set) targeted the TCR CDR3. MiXCR, applied by TCRdb to the multiplex PCR reads, yields one record per CDR3 protein. The sample contains roughly 290,000 distinct CDR3 sequences, 13% of which appear only once. Sequencing was done on a sample of blood. These TCRs come from a young woman with Graves' hyperthyroidism that later progressed to Graves' ophthalmopathy.

Turning to this clonotype: A much larger clone lies one base from this, so it may be a read error. The chain carries TRBV5-6 and TRBJ2-7; D is perhaps TRBD1 (5 bases). This CDR3 region has 14 residues. Germline V gives CDR1 SGHDT, CDR2 YYEEEE. The CDR3 loop reads CASSSGSYSCEQYF. The CDR3 DNA reads TGTGCCAGCAGCTCAGGGTCCTACTCCTGCGAGCAGTACTTC.

This clonotype was recorded a few times. The V call is TRBV6-1, the J call TRBJ2-1; TRBD2 matches at 9 bases. The CDR3 consists of 16 residues. J lost 3 bases, V lost 6 bases, and 9 bases had no gene match. Germline V gene data show CDR1 as MNHNS and CDR2 as SASEGT. The CDR3 spells CASSSALAGLYNEQFF. CDR3 nucleotide sequence: TGTGCCAGCAGCTCCGCACTAGCGGGCCTCTACAATGAGCAGTTCTTC.

This clonotype was counted only a few times. V usage is TRBV6-1 and J usage is TRBJ2-2; 8 bases match TRBD1. Germline CDR1 is MNHNS and CDR2 is SASEGT. V lost 5 bases and J lost 6; bases outside the gene matches: 5. The CDR3 runs 14 residues. Here the CDR3 DNA reads TGTGCCAGCAGTTGGACACAGGGGGCCGGGGAGCTGTTTTTT. Its translation is CASSWTQGAGELFF.

CDR3 in amino acids: CASSQRLGGPFYGYTF. Written as DNA, the CDR3 is TGTGCCAGCAGCCAAAGATTAGGAGGACCCTTCTATGGCTACACCTTC. The V and J genes are TRBV14 and TRBJ1-2; D gene unclear. The germline CDR1 and CDR2 sequences are SGHDN and FVKESK. The CDR3 sequence is 16 residues long. With 2 bases removed from V and 4 bases from J, the gap between germline ends came to 17 bases.

This clonotype was observed at least ten times. This sequence joins TRBV30 and TRBJ2-1; no clear D gene. The CDR3 extends over 11 amino acids. Germline-derived CDR1 and CDR2 are GTSNPN and SVGIG (reference sequence). The ends were cut back, 3 bases at V and 7 bases at J, with 7 bases in the middle. The CDR3 loop reads CAWRRENEQFF. The CDR3 nucleotides are TGTGCCTGGAGGCGTGAGAATGAGCAGTTCTTC.

The chain combines TRBV7-9 with TRBJ2-1, with 8 bases that match TRBD1. This CDR3 spans 13 amino acids. Per the germline V gene, CDR1 is SEHNR and CDR2 is FQNEAQ (reference sequence). The junction had 9 bases not matched to a gene; V was cut back by 1 base and J by 16 bases. This CDR3 is CASSLERMTGEFF. In nucleotides, the CDR3 is TGTGCCAGCAGCTTAGAAAGGATGACAGGGGAATTCTTC.

The chain links TRBV28 to TRBJ2-5, with a possible D match to TRBD2 (5 bases). V gave up 7 bases and J gave up 13 bases, with 22 bases separating them. CDR3 length equals 13 residues. Looked up from germline, CDR1 is MDHEN and CDR2 is SYDVKM. The CDR3 sequence: CASTDSRTRGWYF. The CDR3 coding sequence is TGTGCCAGCACCGACTCTAGGACCCGGGGATGGTACTTC.

The table lists this clonotype with many counts. The chain links TRBV2 to TRBJ2-3, with D uncertain. Germline V lookup: CDR1 SNHLY, CDR2 FYNNEI. The CDR3 length is 15 residues. Trimming cost V 3 bases and J 0 bases, with 10 bases left between them. CDR3 sequence reads: CASSEQKGSTDTQYF. The DNA of the CDR3 is TGTGCCAGCAGTGAGCAAAAGGGAAGCACAGATACGCAGTATTTT.

This clonotype was counted only a few times. This chain joins TRBV14 and TRBJ1-1; D is unclear. This CDR3 has 17 amino acids. V lost 2 bases and J 4 bases, leaving 20 bases between the germline ends. Per the germline V gene, CDR1 is SGHDN and CDR2 is FVKESK. The CDR3 region is CASSQYVGVWTGTEAFF. CDR3 coding DNA: TGTGCCAGCAGCCAATATGTGGGTGTATGGACGGGCACTGAAGCTTTCTTT.

This clonotype was counted only a few times. CDR3 bases: TGCAGTGCTAGAGACGCGGGGGTGGGGGAGCAGTACTTC. The encoded protein is CSARDAGVGEQYF. This chain links TRBV20-1 with TRBJ2-7, with 7 nucleotides matching TRBD2. This CDR3 has 13 amino acids. Germline CDR1 DFQATT, CDR2 SNEGSKA (reference sequence). Germline trimming cut 0 bases from V and 7 bases from J; bases unmatched to any gene: 6.

This clonotype was seen ten or more times. The rearrangement uses TRBV20-1 and TRBJ2-2; D not resolved. Germline CDR1 DFQATT, CDR2 SNEGSKA (reference sequence). CDR3 length: 14 residues. V was pared by 0 bases and J by 0 bases, with 5 bases between. In DNA, the CDR3 is TGCAGTGCTAGAGAACTTACGAACACCGGGGAGCTGTTTTTT. It translates to CSARELTNTGELFF.

At least ten counts were recorded for this clonotype. The chain recombines TRBV27 with TRBJ2-3, with a tentative D call TRBD1 (6 bases). Germline V gives CDR1 MNHEY, CDR2 SMNVEV (reference sequence). The CDR3 runs to 15 residues. The V end was cut by 1 base, the J end by 2 bases, with 10 bases between. In DNA, the CDR3 is TGTGCCAGCAGTTTATGGGGACAAAACACAGATACGCAGTATTTT. It encodes CASSLWGQNTDTQYF.

The sample holds a few counts of this clonotype. This chain joins TRBV27 and TRBJ1-6, with D perhaps TRBD1 (6 bases). The length of the CDR3 is 17 residues. Germline V lookup: CDR1 MNHEY, CDR2 SMNVEV (reference sequence). V shed 5 bases and J shed 5 bases, with 19 bases lying between them. The DNA of the CDR3 is TGTGCCAGCAGTCCCTGGGGGAGGGACAAGAATAATTCACCCCTCCACTTT. Translation: CASSPWGRDKNNSPLHF.

This clonotype occurred many times. V is TRBV28 and J is TRBJ2-3; a possible D gene is TRBD1 (5 bases). The germline V gene encodes CDR1 MDHEN and CDR2 SYDVKM. The CDR3 length is 13 residues. Trimming cost V 5 bases and J 4 bases, with 10 bases left between them. CDR3 sequence: CASSKGLADTQYF. The DNA of the CDR3 is TGTGCCAGCAGTAAGGGGCTAGCAGATACGCAGTATTTT.

This clonotype was seen at least ten times. The genes are TRBV7-9 and TRBJ2-7; tentative D call: TRBD1 (6 bases). The germline CDR1 and CDR2 sequences are SEHNR and FQNEAQ (reference sequence). V lost 1 base to trimming and J lost 3 bases, with 10 bases between them. The CDR3 covers 14 residues. The DNA for the CDR3 is TGTGCCAGCAGCTTAGGACAGGATCACTACGAGCAGTACTTC. Its protein is CASSLGQDHYEQYF.

This chain joins TRBV7-6 and TRBJ2-3; 8 bases map to TRBD1. The CDR3 spans 15 residues. Trimming cost V 4 bases and J 0 bases; bases outside gene matches: 3. Germline lookup yields CDR1 SGHVS and CDR2 FNYEAQ. CDR3 DNA sequence: TGTGCCAGCAGCTCTGGACAGGGAAGCACAGATACGCAGTATTTT. This encodes CASSSGQGSTDTQYF. Together with reference TRBV7-6 and TRBJ2-3, the CDR3 gives the full variable domain: GAGVSQSPRYKVTKRGQDVALRCDPISGHVSLYWYRQALGQGPEFLTYFNYEAQQDKSGLPNDRFSAERPEGSISTLTIQRTEQRDSAMYRCASSSGQGSTDTQYFGPGTRLTVL.